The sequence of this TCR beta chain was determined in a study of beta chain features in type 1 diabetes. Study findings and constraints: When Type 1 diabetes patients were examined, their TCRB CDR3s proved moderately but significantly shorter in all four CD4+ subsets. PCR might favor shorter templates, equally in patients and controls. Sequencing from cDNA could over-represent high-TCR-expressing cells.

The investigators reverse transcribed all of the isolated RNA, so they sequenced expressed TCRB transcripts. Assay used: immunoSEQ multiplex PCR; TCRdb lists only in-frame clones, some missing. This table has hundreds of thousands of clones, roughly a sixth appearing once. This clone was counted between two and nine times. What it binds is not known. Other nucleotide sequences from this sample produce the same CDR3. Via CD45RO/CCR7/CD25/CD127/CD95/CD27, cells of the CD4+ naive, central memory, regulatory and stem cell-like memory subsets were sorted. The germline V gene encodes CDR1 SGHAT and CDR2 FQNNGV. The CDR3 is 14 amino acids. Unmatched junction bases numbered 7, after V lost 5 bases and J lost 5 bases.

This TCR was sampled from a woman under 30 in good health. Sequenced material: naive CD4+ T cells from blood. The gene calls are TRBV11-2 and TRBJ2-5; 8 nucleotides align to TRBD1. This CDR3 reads CASSPGQGRETQYF. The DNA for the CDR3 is TGTGCCAGCAGCCCCGGACAGGGAAGGGAGACCCAGTACTTC.